This T cell receptor beta chain is drawn from a study of blood T cell repertoires in COVID-19. This clone is a singleton in its sample. Authors' methods: Amplification of reference gene primers was used by the study to estimate nucleated cell counts. Measured with immunoSEQ multiplex PCR; TCRdb has only the in-frame clones, and not every one. The V and J calls and the clone size are those of that table, but D and trimming were determined from the DNA. The sample lists about 220,000 clones; 88% were seen once. The sequencing input was PBMCs or T cells enriched from blood (not recorded which). The sequence was obtained from a woman younger than 45 who had recovered from COVID-19.

The CDR3 protein is CASSPERTGGDGYTF. The CDR3 DNA reads TGTGCCAGCTCACCAGAGCGGACAGGGGGCGATGGCTACACCTTC. The gene calls are TRBV18 and TRBJ1-2; TRBD1 matches 11 bases. CDR1 and CDR2 from the germline V gene are KGHSH and LQKENI. The V gene end was trimmed by 2 bases and the J gene end by 6 bases; junction bases not matched to a gene: 5. The CDR3 consists of 15 residues.